The 29 T cell receptor beta chains given below trace back to one sample, sequenced in a study of prognosis after radiotherapy for stage I lung cancer. Genomic DNA was subjected to two-round multiplex PCR for amplification of TCR beta CDR3. It was primers specific to each TRBV and TRBJ gene that first-round PCR used. TCRdb reprocessed the multiplex PCR reads via MiXCR and lists one record per CDR3 protein. The repertoire includes about 18,000 distinct CDR3 sequences, 29% of them detected once, and roughly 30% sits in the top ten. This material consisted of PBMCs, taken before or after stereotactic body radiation therapy (not recorded which). The receptors originated from a donor aged 50 or older with non-small cell lung cancer.

This clonotype appeared a few times. One base away lies a much larger clone, so this may be a sequencing read error. The chain has TRBV7-9 and TRBJ2-5; TRBD1 might be the D (6 bases). Germline V gives CDR1 SEHNR, CDR2 FQNEAQ (reference sequence). V dropped 3 bases and J dropped 2 bases, with 10 bases sitting between them. This CDR3 spans 14 amino acids. DNA of the CDR3: TGTGCCAGCAGCTTTCGGACAGCTCAAGAGACCCAGTACTTC. As protein: CASSFRTAQETQYF.

This clonotype was observed at least ten times. A junction end diverges from the germline sequence, so it may reflect a read error. V gene TRBV27 combines with J gene TRBJ2-5; 8 bases are shared with TRBD1. The CDR3 spans 14 residues. Germline V gene sequence: CDR1 MNHEY, CDR2 SMNVEV (reference sequence). This chain's CDR3 is CASSRMGQEETQHF. The CDR3 nucleotides are TGTGCCAGCAGCCGGATGGGACAGGAAGAGACCCAGCACTTC.

This clonotype showed up many times. V gene TRBV5-1 combines with J gene TRBJ2-5; D gene uncertain. Germline assignment: CDR1 SGHRS and CDR2 YFSETQ. V was trimmed by 0 bases and J by 2 bases, leaving 11 bases between them. The CDR3 has 15 amino acids. The CDR3 is CASSLDITDQETQYF. The CDR3 DNA follows: TGCGCCAGCAGCTTGGATATAACAGATCAAGAGACCCAGTACTTC.

This clonotype was recorded at least ten times. The chain couples TRBV20-1 to TRBJ2-1, with TRBD2 matching 8 bases. Per the germline V gene, CDR1 is DFQATT and CDR2 is SNEGSKA (reference sequence). The length of the CDR3 is 15 residues. With V trimmed by 0 bases and J by 4 bases, 5 bases remained unmatched. The CDR3 DNA reads as TGCAGTGCTAGAGAAGCGACTAGCGAATACAATGAGCAGTTCTTC. Residues: CSAREATSEYNEQFF.

For this clonotype: This may arise from a read error, as a much more abundant clone is one base away. The rearrangement uses TRBV5-6 and TRBJ2-3; 9 bases fit TRBD2. The germline CDR1 and CDR2 sequences are SGHDT and YYEEEE. V shed 3 bases and J 4 bases; nucleotides not matched to a gene: 9. The length of the CDR3 is 16 residues. CDR3 in DNA: TGTGCCAGCAGCTCCCTATTGGGCGGGAGGGCAGATACGCAGTATTTT. Translated, it gives CASSSLLGGRADTQYF. Full variable domain (rest looked up from reference TRBV5-6 and TRBJ2-3): DAGVTQSPTHLIKTRGQQVTLRCSPKSGHDTVSWYQQALGQGPQFIFQYYEEEERQRGNFPDRFSGHQFPNYSSELNVNALLLGDSALYLCASSSLLGGRADTQYFGPGTRLTVL.

This clonotype has at least ten counts. The chain uses TRBV5-5 and TRBJ2-3; weak D call: TRBD1 (6 bases). Germline V lookup: CDR1 SGHKS, CDR2 YYEKEE (reference sequence). The length of the CDR3 is 15 residues. Trimming left V 0 bases short and J 4 bases short, with 12 bases between. The CDR3 loop is CASSLVQGSADTQYF. CDR3 DNA: TGTGCCAGCAGCTTGGTGCAGGGGAGCGCAGATACGCAGTATTTT.

This clonotype was recorded once. A read error may be the cause here, since a much bigger clone is one base away. The chain links TRBV6-2 or TRBV6-3 to TRBJ2-5, with D hard to call. Trimming shortened V by 0 bases and J by 3 bases, and 14 bases separated the two germline ends. This CDR3 is 16 amino acids long. Per the germline V gene, CDR1 is MNHEY and CDR2 is SVGEGT. CDR3 in amino acids: CASSYSIQWGKETQYF. In DNA form, the CDR3 reads TGTGCCAGCAGTTACTCGATTCAGTGGGGTAAAGAGACCCAGTACTTC.

This rearrangement joins TRBV4-2 to TRBJ2-7; 7 bases are shared with TRBD2. V dropped 4 bases and J dropped 7; count of bases not matched to a gene: 7. This CDR3 comprises 13 residues. From germline, CDR1 is LGHNA and CDR2 YNFKEQ. CDR3 in amino acids: CASSLAGAGEQYF. The CDR3 nucleotides are TGTGCCAGCAGCCTGGCGGGAGCGGGGGAGCAGTACTTC.

This clonotype occurred many times. Given a much more abundant clone one base away, this may be a read error. V gene TRBV28 combines with J gene TRBJ2-3, with TRBD2 matching 15 bases. CDR1 and CDR2 from the germline V gene are MDHEN and SYDVKM. The CDR3 runs to 17 residues. V was clipped by 10 bases and J by 3 bases; unmatched bases: 11. CDR3 sequence reads: CANYSFGLAGGTDTQYF. The CDR3 region has the DNA TGTGCCAACTATTCCTTCGGACTAGCGGGAGGGACAGATACGCAGTATTTT.

This clonotype was counted many times. The CDR3 protein is CASRTTGKRETQYF. CDR3 DNA: TGTGCCAGCAGGACTACAGGGAAGAGAGAGACCCAGTACTTC. The rearrangement links TRBV28 to TRBJ2-5; tentative D call: TRBD1 (6 bases). The V gene lost 6 bases and the J gene lost 4 bases, with 15 bases spanning the gap. Germline-derived CDR1 and CDR2 are MDHEN and SYDVKM. This CDR3 has 14 residues. The variable domain in full, with the rest retrieved from reference TRBV28 and TRBJ2-5, is DVKVTQSSRYLVKRTGEKVFLECVQDMDHENMFWYRQDPGLGLRLIYFSYDVKMKEKGDIPEGYSVSREKKERFSLILESASTNQTSMYLCASRTTGKRETQYFGPGTRLLVL.

Many counts were recorded for this clonotype. The CDR3 sequence: CATSRGLAGASQYF. CDR3 DNA: TGTGCCACCAGCAGGGGACTAGCGGGAGCTTCGCAGTATTTT. The chain has TRBV15 and TRBJ2-3, with TRBD2 identical over 14 bases. The CDR3 consists of 14 residues. The J segment lost 10 bases and the V segment lost 3 bases, leaving 3 bases of the junction unmatched. CDR1 is LNHNV, CDR2 YYDKDF, per germline (reference sequence).

This clonotype appeared many times. This chain links TRBV19 with TRBJ2-2, with TRBD2 as a possible D gene (5 bases). Trimming stripped 6 bases from V and 4 bases from J, with 12 bases between. Germline lookup yields CDR1 LNHDA and CDR2 SQIVND (reference sequence). CDR3 length: 14 amino acids. CDR3 residues: CASRLGAGTGELFF. DNA of the CDR3: TGTGCCAGTAGGTTGGGTGCGGGCACCGGGGAGCTGTTTTTT.

This clonotype was found a few times. A far larger clone is a single base away, which makes a read error likely. This CDR3 is missing its conserved last phenylalanine or tryptophan, likely due to a read error. V is TRBV6-6 and J is TRBJ2-7, with D possibly being TRBD2 (5 bases). Germline V gene data show CDR1 as MNHNY and CDR2 as SVGAGI (reference sequence). The CDR3 spans 15 residues. V lost 0 bases, J lost 2 bases, and 11 bases lay in between. CDR3 loop: CASSYSSLAPYEQYS. In DNA form, the CDR3 reads TGTGCCAGCAGTTACTCGAGTCTAGCCCCCTACGAGCAGTACTCC.

This clonotype was seen repeatedly, ten times or more. The genes are TRBV7-3 and TRBJ2-5; the match to TRBD2 covers 7 bases. Germline lookup yields CDR1 SGHTA and CDR2 FQGTGA. The length of the CDR3 is 15 residues. Trimming cost V 2 bases and J 3 bases; bases outside gene matches: 6. The CDR3 nucleotides read TGTGCCAGCAGCTTATTAGGCGGGGGTGAAGAGACCCAGTACTTC. Amino acid sequence: CASSLLGGGEETQYF.

This clonotype is termed medium-sized (0.01 to 0.1%). The chain recombines TRBV20-1 with TRBJ2-1, with D unresolved. Germline CDR1 DFQATT, CDR2 SNEGSKA (reference sequence). The CDR3 totals 13 residues. The V and J ends lost 7 bases and 1 base respectively, with 11 bases between them. The CDR3 reads CSVSRISYNEQFF. Here the CDR3 DNA reads TGCAGTGTTAGCCGGATATCCTACAATGAGCAGTTCTTC.

In regard to this clonotype: A much larger clone sits a single nucleotide away, making a read error possible. The genes are TRBV6-5 and TRBJ1-1, with D perhaps TRBD1 (5 bases). The germline V gene has CDR1 MNHEY and CDR2 SVGAGI. CDR3 length: 15 amino acids. CDR3 protein: CTSSYAAVQEAEAFF. As DNA, the CDR3 is TGTACCAGCAGTTACGCGGCTGTACAGGAGGCTGAAGCTTTCTTT.

Concerning this clonotype itself: This likely traces to a read error, being one base from a far larger clone. This chain joins TRBV6-4 and TRBJ1-2; maybe TRBD1 (5 bases). The CDR3 consists of 13 residues. Germline V gene sequence: CDR1 MRHNA, CDR2 SNTAGT. Trimming pared 7 bases from V and 8 bases from J, leaving 17 bases between. The CDR3 sequence: CASIWDRTGGYTF. CDR3 DNA: TGTGCCAGCATTTGGGACCGTACCGGCGGCTACACCTTC.

At least ten counts were recorded for this clonotype. The rearrangement joins TRBV28 to TRBJ2-1, with no clear D. This CDR3 has 15 residues. Trimming stripped 3 bases from V and 6 bases from J, with 15 bases between. The germline gives CDR1 MDHEN, CDR2 SYDVKM. The CDR3 region has the DNA TGTGCCAGCAGTTTGTTGGTGACCGTCGTCAATGAGCAGTTCTTC. Protein sequence: CASSLLVTVVNEQFF.

This clonotype was seen ten or more times. The chain uses TRBV2 and TRBJ2-7; D unclear. Deletions cut 1 base from V and 0 bases from J, with 10 bases between. The CDR3 length is 15 residues. From germline, CDR1 is SNHLY and CDR2 FYNNEI. CDR3 residues: CASSEELAVSYEQYF. CDR3 coding DNA: TGTGCCAGCAGTGAAGAGCTGGCAGTCTCCTACGAGCAGTACTTC.

Turning to this clonotype: Only one base separates this from a far larger clonotype, so it likely reflects a read error. V is TRBV11-2 and J is TRBJ2-5; 7 bases fit TRBD1. This CDR3 is built from 14 residues. Germline assignment: CDR1 SGHAT and CDR2 FQNNGV. The CDR3 spells CASSFRGSYNEQLF. The CDR3, as DNA: TGTGCCAGCAGCTTCAGGGGGAGTTACAATGAGCAGTTATTC.

This clonotype was detected many times. This chain joins TRBV20-1 and TRBJ2-1; TRBD2 matches 14 bases. The germline CDR1 and CDR2 sequences are DFQATT and SNEGSKA (reference sequence). Losses at the gene ends were 5 bases for V and 8 bases for J; bases not matched to a gene: 8. CDR3 length: 15 residues. CDR3: CSAGGLAGEDDEQFF. The DNA of the CDR3 is TGCAGTGCTGGGGGACTAGCGGGAGAGGACGATGAGCAGTTCTTC.

The sample holds many counts of this clonotype. V usage is TRBV6-1 and J usage is TRBJ2-1; TRBD2 might be the D (6 bases). This CDR3 contains 14 residues. Germline assignment: CDR1 MNHNS and CDR2 SASEGT. The V and J ends lost 6 bases and 0 bases respectively, with 9 bases between them. CDR3: CASSSSDSYNEQFF. CDR3 in DNA: TGTGCCAGCAGCTCTAGCGACTCCTACAATGAGCAGTTCTTC.

At least ten counts were recorded for this clonotype. V usage is TRBV28 and J usage is TRBJ1-1; D is unclear. Trimming removed 3 bases from V and 0 bases from J, with 8 bases in between. Germline loops: CDR1 MDHEN, CDR2 SYDVKM. CDR3 length: 14 amino acids. The CDR3 loop reads CASSFSRLNTEAFF. The CDR3 DNA follows: TGTGCCAGCAGTTTCAGTCGGTTGAACACTGAAGCTTTCTTT.

This clonotype is medium-sized (0.01 to 0.1%). The chain uses TRBV20-1 and TRBJ2-3, with 13 bases that match TRBD2. Germline V gene data show CDR1 as DFQATT and CDR2 as SNEGSKA (reference sequence). J gave up 6 bases and V 4 bases, and 13 bases lay outside the gene matches. The CDR3 runs 17 residues. The CDR3 DNA reads as TGCAGTGCTACCCTTACGAGGACTAGCGGGAGATTGGATACGCAGTATTTT. Residues: CSATLTRTSGRLDTQYF.

This clonotype showed up many times. This sequence joins TRBV12-3 or TRBV12-4 and TRBJ1-3, with TRBD1 as a possible D gene (5 bases). This CDR3 has 14 residues. The V gene lost 6 bases and the J gene lost 4 bases, with 13 bases spanning the gap. The CDR3 region is CASSPGTGGNTIYF. The CDR3 DNA follows: TGTGCCAGCAGCCCCGGGACGGGAGGAAACACCATATATTTT.

V gene TRBV14 combines with J gene TRBJ1-1; unclear D gene. V was pared by 1 base and J by 4 bases, with 7 bases between. Germline CDR1 SGHDN, CDR2 FVKESK. The CDR3 spans 13 residues. CDR3 residues: CASSQAATTEAFF. DNA for the CDR3: TGTGCCAGCAGCCAAGCCGCGACCACTGAAGCTTTCTTT.

For this clonotype: One base away lies a much larger clone, so this may be a sequencing read error. The chain is built from TRBV9 and TRBJ1-1; no reliable D call. From germline, CDR1 is SGDLS and CDR2 YYNGEE. The CDR3 length is 15 residues. The CDR3: CDSSLTGFMNTEAFF. The CDR3 nucleotides read TGTGACAGCAGCCTCACCGGCTTCATGAACACTGAAGCTTTCTTT.

This clonotype was detected many times. The chain couples TRBV9 to TRBJ2-1, with unresolved D. V was clipped by 0 bases and J by 0 bases, with 7 bases between them. This CDR3 contains 15 residues. CDR1 is SGDLS and CDR2 is YYNGEE in the germline V gene. The CDR3 coding sequence is TGTGCCAGCAGCGTAGGCGGATACTCCTACAATGAGCAGTTCTTC. Translated, it gives CASSVGGYSYNEQFF.

Comment on this clonotype: A single base is all that separates this from a far larger clone, so a read error is likely. The V gene is TRBV20-1, the J gene TRBJ2-7; 8 bases agree with TRBD1. The junction had 20 bases not matched to a gene; V was cut back by 3 bases and J by 7 bases. Germline V gives CDR1 DFQATT, CDR2 SNEGSKA (reference sequence). There are 17 residues in the CDR3. The DNA for the CDR3 is TGCAGTGCTAGGACGACAGGGGACCCCAGCTCCTACAATGAGCAGTACTTC. It translates to CSARTTGDPSSYNEQYF.